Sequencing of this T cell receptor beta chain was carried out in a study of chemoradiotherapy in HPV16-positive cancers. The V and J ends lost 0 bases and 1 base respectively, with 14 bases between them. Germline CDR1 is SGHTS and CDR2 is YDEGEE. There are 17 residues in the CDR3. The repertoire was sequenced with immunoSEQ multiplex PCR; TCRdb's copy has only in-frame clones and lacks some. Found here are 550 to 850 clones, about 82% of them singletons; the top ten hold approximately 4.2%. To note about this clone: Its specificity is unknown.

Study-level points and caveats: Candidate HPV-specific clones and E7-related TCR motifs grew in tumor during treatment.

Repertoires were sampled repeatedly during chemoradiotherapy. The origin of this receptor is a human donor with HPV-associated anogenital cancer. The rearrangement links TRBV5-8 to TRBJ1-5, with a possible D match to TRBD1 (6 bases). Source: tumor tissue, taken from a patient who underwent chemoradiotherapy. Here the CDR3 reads CASSLGTGRGSNQPQHF. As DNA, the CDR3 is TGTGCCAGCAGCTTGGGAACAGGGCGCGGGAGCAATCAGCCCCAGCATTTT.